The 29 T cell receptor beta chains reported below all come from one sample, sequenced in a study of T-cell memory formation after mild COVID-19. In TCRdb, the 5' RACE reads were re-called with MiXCR into one record per CDR3 protein. The sample includes about 110,000 distinct CDR3 sequences, roughly a sixth of them seen just once. Sample: PBMCs or a T cell subset sorted from them (not recorded which). The receptors here all came from a man between 18 and 29 years old who had mild COVID-19 (a few samples of this study predate the infection). Cell type and time point are not known.

The chain carries TRBV19 and TRBJ2-5, with D possibly being TRBD1 or TRBD2 (6 bases each). The CDR3 loop spans 13 amino acids. Germline loops: CDR1 LNHDA, CDR2 SQIVND (reference sequence). Trimming pared 5 bases from V and 3 bases from J, leaving 10 bases between. CDR3 sequence: CASSPGDKETQYF. Written as DNA, the CDR3 is TGTGCCAGTAGTCCGGGGGACAAAGAGACCCAGTACTTC.

V gene TRBV5-1 combines with J gene TRBJ2-5; D is unresolved. The germline V gene encodes CDR1 SGHRS and CDR2 YFSETQ. Trimming took off 0 bases at V and 1 base at J, with 10 bases between the two ends. This CDR3 is built from 15 residues. This CDR3 is CASSLVPGPQETQYF. In DNA, the CDR3 is TGCGCCAGCAGCTTGGTTCCAGGACCCCAAGAGACCCAGTACTTC.

The chain links TRBV4-1 to TRBJ2-3; D unresolved. V gave up 2 bases and J gave up 0 bases, with 18 bases separating them. Germline assignment: CDR1 MGHRA and CDR2 YSYEKL. The length of the CDR3 is 18 residues. This CDR3 reads CASSQYRYSTLSTDTQYF. The CDR3 DNA follows: TGCGCCAGCAGCCAATATCGTTACTCCACCTTGAGCACAGATACGCAGTATTTT.

This clonotype was seen only a few times. J is TRBJ2-1 and V is TRBV5-1; D uncertain. The CDR3 is 16 residues long. V was cut by 2 bases and J by 0 bases, with 12 bases left in between. Germline lookup yields CDR1 SGHRS and CDR2 YFSETQ. CDR3 in DNA: TGCGCCAGCAGCTTAGGTTCGAGGAGCTCCTACAATGAGCAGTTCTTC. This translates into CASSLGSRSSYNEQFF.

This clonotype was seen only a few times. This chain uses TRBV9 with TRBJ2-1; the match to TRBD1 covers 7 bases. CDR1 and CDR2 (germline): SGDLS, YYNGEE. The CDR3 sequence is 16 residues long. V gave up 3 bases and J gave up 2 bases; unmatched junction bases: 8. The CDR3 protein is CASSARGTQTYNEQFF. CDR3 sequence (DNA): TGTGCCAGCAGCGCCAGGGGGACGCAAACCTACAATGAGCAGTTCTTC.

The rearrangement links TRBV7-6 to TRBJ2-4, with 7 bases fitting TRBD1. J was trimmed by 7 bases and V by 0 bases; bases with no gene match: 6. Germline V gene data show CDR1 as SGHVS and CDR2 as FNYEAQ. The CDR3 runs to 15 residues. The CDR3 region has the DNA TGTGCCAGCAGCTTAGCCGACAGGGTAGCGAACATTCAGTACTTC. This encodes CASSLADRVANIQYF.

This chain links TRBV15 with TRBJ2-3; TRBD2 matches 12 bases. The CDR3 sequence is 15 residues long. Germline loops: CDR1 LNHNV, CDR2 YYDKDF (reference sequence). Losses at the gene ends were 6 bases for V and 2 bases for J; bases not matched to a gene: 3. In DNA, the CDR3 is TGTGCCACCAGGAGGACTAGCGGGGACACAGATACGCAGTATTTT. Amino acids: CATRRTSGDTDTQYF.

In its sample, this clonotype was seen a few times. The chain links TRBV18 to TRBJ2-5; D assignment may be TRBD1 or TRBD2 (5 bases each). This CDR3 contains 14 residues. Looked up from germline, CDR1 is KGHSH and CDR2 is LQKENI. Deletions cut 3 bases from V and 3 bases from J, with 11 bases between. This CDR3 is CASSPGTAEETQYF. Written as DNA, the CDR3 is TGTGCCAGCTCACCTGGGACGGCCGAAGAGACCCAGTACTTC.

This clonotype was counted only a few times. The chain couples TRBV12-3 or TRBV12-4 to TRBJ2-3; 10 bases agree with TRBD2. Trimming cost V 6 bases and J 5 bases; bases outside gene matches: 2. CDR3 length equals 13 residues. The CDR3 region has the DNA TGTGCCAGCAGAACTAGCGGGGTAGATACGCAGTATTTT. This codes for CASRTSGVDTQYF.

The chain carries TRBV25-1 and TRBJ1-2; D is uncertain. Deletions cut 1 base from V and 6 bases from J, with 3 bases between. This CDR3 comprises 11 residues. In germline, CDR1 is MGHDK, CDR2 SYGVNS. The CDR3 DNA sequence: TGTGCCAGCAGTGAATTTAATGGCTACACCTTC. Translation gives CASSEFNGYTF.

J is TRBJ1-5 and V is TRBV7-2; D unresolved. From germline, CDR1 is SGHTA and CDR2 FQGNSA. CDR3 length equals 13 residues. V lost 8 bases and J 2 bases, leaving 10 bases between the germline ends. The CDR3 loop is CASGVRGNQPQHF. CDR3 bases: TGTGCCAGCGGGGTACGAGGCAATCAGCCCCAGCATTTT.

This clonotype was observed a few times. In nucleotides, the CDR3 is TGTGCCAGCAGTTACGGTCTAGTACTGACCGGGGAGCTGTTTTTT. This gives the protein CASSYGLVLTGELFF. The gene calls are TRBV6-5 and TRBJ2-2; no clear D gene. Germline V CDR1 and CDR2: MNHEY, SVGAGI. V lost 2 bases and J lost 5, with 12 bases in between. There are 15 residues in the CDR3.

The V call is TRBV6-5, the J call TRBJ2-7, with TRBD1 as a possible D gene (5 bases). V was trimmed by 0 bases and J by 9 bases, leaving 18 bases between them. This CDR3 has 15 residues. The germline gives CDR1 MNHEY, CDR2 SVGAGI. The CDR3 spells CASSYSSEIRAGQYF. The CDR3 coding sequence is TGTGCCAGCAGTTACTCGAGTGAGATCAGGGCTGGGCAGTACTTC.

This clonotype was observed a few times. The chain couples TRBV20-1 to TRBJ1-3; no definite D call. This CDR3 spans 13 amino acids. Trimming pared 2 bases from V and 7 bases from J, leaving 12 bases between. Per germline, CDR1 DFQATT and CDR2 SNEGSKA (reference sequence). The chain's CDR3 is CSARKSEENTIYF. In nucleotides, the CDR3 is TGCAGTGCTAGAAAGTCAGAGGAGAACACCATATATTTT.

The chain links TRBV6-6 to TRBJ2-3; TRBD2 is a possible D gene (5 bases). This CDR3 contains 16 residues. Germline values: CDR1 MNHNY, CDR2 SVGAGI (reference sequence). V was pared by 8 bases and J by 4 bases, with 22 bases between. The CDR3, as DNA: TGTGCCAGCTCCGACACGGACCGAGGGCTCGCAGATACGCAGTATTTT. Amino acids: CASSDTDRGLADTQYF.

This clonotype was counted between two and nine times. The V gene is TRBV5-1, the J gene TRBJ2-3; D is possibly TRBD2 (6 bases). Per germline, CDR1 SGHRS and CDR2 YFSETQ. Trimming stripped 5 bases from V and 5 bases from J, with 15 bases between. CDR3 length: 14 amino acids. CDR3 bases: TGCGCCAGCAGTCAGCCCGCCGGGGGAGATACGCAGTATTTT. Protein sequence: CASSQPAGGDTQYF.

The chain carries TRBV11-3 and TRBJ2-1; 8 bases fit TRBD1. The V and J ends lost 5 bases and 7 bases, in that order; junction bases with no gene match: 7. CDR3 length equals 14 residues. Germline lookup yields CDR1 SGHNT and CDR2 YENEEA. This CDR3 is CASSTRTGWNEQFF. The CDR3 DNA is TGTGCCAGCAGCACCCGGACAGGGTGGAATGAGCAGTTCTTC.

This clonotype has ten or more counts. The CDR3 sequence is CASGLAGGYEQYV. CDR3 bases: TGTGCCAGCGGGCTAGCGGGGGGATACGAGCAGTACGTC. This rearrangement joins TRBV7-2 to TRBJ2-7; 11 nucleotides align to TRBD2. The CDR3 consists of 13 residues. Germline lookup yields CDR1 SGHTA and CDR2 FQGNSA. Trimming cost V 8 bases and J 4 bases; bases outside gene matches: 4.

This clonotype was counted a few times. J is TRBJ1-1 and V is TRBV20-1; a possible D gene is TRBD1 (5 bases). This CDR3 spans 14 amino acids. Deletions cut 6 bases from V and 5 bases from J, with 19 bases between. The germline V gene encodes CDR1 DFQATT and CDR2 SNEGSKA (reference sequence). The CDR3 region has the DNA TGCAGTGCCCCGTCCCCGATAAGGGGTACTGAAGCTTTCTTT. Its translation: CSAPSPIRGTEAFF.

The chain is built from TRBV5-1 and TRBJ1-1, with TRBD1 identical over 11 bases. Germline lookup yields CDR1 SGHRS and CDR2 YFSETQ. Losses at the gene ends were 3 bases for V and 11 bases for J; bases not matched to a gene: 6. The CDR3 has 13 residues. CDR3 in DNA: TGCGCCAGCAGCTCCGGACAGGGGGCTGGTGCTTTCTTT. This codes for CASSSGQGAGAFF.

The V call is TRBV5-1, the J call TRBJ2-4, with TRBD1 identical over 7 bases. With V trimmed by 2 bases and J by 0 bases, 5 bases remained unmatched. The V gene's germline CDR1 is SGHRS and CDR2 YFSETQ. The CDR3 contains 16 residues. The CDR3 is CASSLGGQLAKNIQYF. Here the CDR3 DNA reads TGCGCCAGCAGCTTAGGGGGACAGCTAGCCAAAAACATTCAGTACTTC.

This clonotype was recorded a few times. This chain connects TRBV6-5 to TRBJ2-6; D unclear. There are 15 residues in the CDR3. CDR1 is MNHEY and CDR2 is SVGAGI in the germline V gene. V shed 2 bases and J shed 2 bases, with 7 bases lying between them. As DNA, the CDR3 is TGTGCCAGCAGTTACCTGGTTACTGGGGCCAACGTCCTGACTTTC. This sequence encodes CASSYLVTGANVLTF.

This clonotype occurred a few times. The gene calls are TRBV5-1 and TRBJ2-1; the match to TRBD1 covers 10 bases. The CDR3 covers 16 residues. V shed 4 bases and J 7 bases; nucleotides not matched to a gene: 11. Germline V CDR1 and CDR2: SGHRS, YFSETQ. The CDR3 sequence: CASSRETGGPPNEQFF. Here the CDR3 DNA reads TGCGCCAGCAGCCGGGAGACAGGGGGCCCCCCTAATGAGCAGTTCTTC.

This clonotype was seen a few times. The CDR3 DNA is TGTGCCAGCAGCCAAGACGAGACCCAGTACTTC. Protein sequence: CASSQDETQYF. J is TRBJ2-5 and V is TRBV3-1; the D is unclear. The CDR3 has 11 amino acids. Deletions cut 0 bases from V and 5 bases from J, with 1 base between. Germline CDR1 and CDR2: LGHDT and YNNKEL (reference sequence).

In its sample, this clonotype was seen a few times. CDR3 region: CASSLAQRDTQYF. The CDR3 coding sequence is TGTGCCAGCAGCTTAGCGCAAAGGGATACGCAGTATTTT. The rearrangement joins TRBV7-9 to TRBJ2-3, with unresolved D. This CDR3 spans 13 amino acids. The germline CDR1 and CDR2 sequences are SEHNR and FQNEAQ (reference sequence). V shed 0 bases and J shed 6 bases, with 7 bases lying between them.

This clonotype was counted only a few times. V is TRBV5-1 and J is TRBJ2-1; D is perhaps TRBD1 or TRBD2 (6 bases each). Trimming pared 0 bases from V and 4 bases from J, leaving 11 bases between. Germline values: CDR1 SGHRS, CDR2 YFSETQ. This CDR3 contains 15 residues. CDR3 nucleotide sequence: TGCGCCAGCAGCTTGGAACAGGGAGGTTACAATGAGCAGTTCTTC. It encodes CASSLEQGGYNEQFF.

The chain links TRBV6-2 or TRBV6-3 to TRBJ2-2; 7 bases match TRBD1. From germline, CDR1 is MNHEY and CDR2 SVGEGT. J was trimmed by 4 bases and V by 4 bases; bases with no gene match: 12. This CDR3 has 17 amino acids. For the CDR3, the DNA is TGTGCCAGCAGTTCCCAACGTAGGGGGCCAGGCACCGGGGAGCTGTTTTTT. Amino acid sequence: CASSSQRRGPGTGELFF.

This rearrangement joins TRBV20-1 to TRBJ1-6; D ambiguous. Germline loops: CDR1 DFQATT, CDR2 SNEGSKA (reference sequence). Trimming removed 0 bases from V and 13 bases from J, with 7 bases in between. There are 11 residues in the CDR3. CDR3 protein: CSAREGPPLHF. The CDR3 coding sequence is TGCAGTGCTAGAGAAGGCCCCCCCCTCCACTTT.

V and J are TRBV7-2 and TRBJ2-7, with D possibly matching TRBD2 (5 bases). The germline gives CDR1 SGHTA, CDR2 FQGNSA. This CDR3 is built from 16 residues. V lost 2 bases, J lost 0 bases, and 14 bases lay in between. The CDR3 DNA follows: TGTGCCAGCAGCTTAAGTGCCCTAGCAGTCTCCTACGAGCAGTACTTC. The encoded protein is CASSLSALAVSYEQYF.